The present entry profiles one T cell receptor beta chain with its context. Its antigen is as yet unknown. The PCR had 60 Vbeta and 13 Jbeta primers. The repertoire was sequenced with immunoSEQ multiplex PCR; TCRdb's copy has only in-frame clones and lacks some. The repertoire holds approximately 130,000 clones, with around two thirds as singletons. The data were taken from a study of cytomegalovirus exposure and HLA in healthy donors. Overall study results and limits: Apart from CMV serostatus, no immune exposure information was available.

Donors were nominally healthy when sampled, though unrecorded immune exposures were likely. Unmatched junction bases numbered 8, after V lost 6 bases and J lost 3 bases. There are 15 residues in the CDR3. Germline loops: CDR1 LNHNV, CDR2 YYDKDF (reference sequence). This sequence joins TRBV15 and TRBJ2-7; 10 bases agree with TRBD2. The TCR sequence derives from a woman aged 40 to 50 in good health and CMV-seronegative. The specimen sequenced was PBMCs. The CDR3, as DNA: TGTGCCACCAGAACTAGCGGGGCAAATCGCTACGAGCAGTACTTC. Amino acids: CATRTSGANRYEQYF.